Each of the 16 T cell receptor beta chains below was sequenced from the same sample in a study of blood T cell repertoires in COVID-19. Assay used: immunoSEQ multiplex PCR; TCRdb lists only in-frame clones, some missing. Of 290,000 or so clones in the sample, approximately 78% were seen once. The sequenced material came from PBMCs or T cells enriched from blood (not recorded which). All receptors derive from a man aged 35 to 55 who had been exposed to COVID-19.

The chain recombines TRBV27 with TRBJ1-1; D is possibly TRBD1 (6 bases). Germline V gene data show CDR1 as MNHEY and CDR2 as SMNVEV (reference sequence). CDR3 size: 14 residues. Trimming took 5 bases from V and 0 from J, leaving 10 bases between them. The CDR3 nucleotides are TGTGCCAGCAGTCAGACAGGACTGAACACTGAAGCTTTCTTT. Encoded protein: CASSQTGLNTEAFF.

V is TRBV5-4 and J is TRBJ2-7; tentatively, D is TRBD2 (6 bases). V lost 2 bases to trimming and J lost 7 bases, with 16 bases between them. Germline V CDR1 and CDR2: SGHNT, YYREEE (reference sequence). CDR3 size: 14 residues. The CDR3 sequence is CASSFTGVTTEQYF. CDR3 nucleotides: TGTGCCAGCAGCTTTACGGGAGTTACAACAGAGCAGTACTTC.

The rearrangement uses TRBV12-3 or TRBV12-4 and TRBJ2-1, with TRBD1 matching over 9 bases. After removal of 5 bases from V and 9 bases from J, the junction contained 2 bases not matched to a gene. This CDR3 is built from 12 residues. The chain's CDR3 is CASSTGGGEQFF. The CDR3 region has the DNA TGTGCCAGCAGTACAGGGGGCGGTGAGCAGTTCTTC.

The CDR3 DNA sequence: TGTGCCAGCTCACCTCAGAGGGGGCTAGGAGAGCAGTTCTTC. Encoded protein: CASSPQRGLGEQFF. This rearrangement joins TRBV18 to TRBJ2-1, with TRBD1 matching over 7 bases. Germline V lookup: CDR1 KGHSH, CDR2 LQKENI. The CDR3 consists of 14 residues. Trimming removed 3 bases from V and 10 bases from J; junction bases left unmatched: 9.

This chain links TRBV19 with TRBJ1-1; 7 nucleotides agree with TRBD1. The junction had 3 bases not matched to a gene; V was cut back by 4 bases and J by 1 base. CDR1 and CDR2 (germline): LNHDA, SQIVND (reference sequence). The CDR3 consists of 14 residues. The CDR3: CASSRRGQNTEAFF. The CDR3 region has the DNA TGTGCCAGTAGTAGGAGGGGGCAGAACACTGAAGCTTTCTTT.

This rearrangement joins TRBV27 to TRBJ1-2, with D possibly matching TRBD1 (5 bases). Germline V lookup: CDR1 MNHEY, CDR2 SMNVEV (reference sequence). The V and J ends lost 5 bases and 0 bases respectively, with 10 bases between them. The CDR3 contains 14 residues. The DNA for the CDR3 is TGTGCCAGCAGTATCCAAGGGGCTAACTATGGCTACACCTTC. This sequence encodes CASSIQGANYGYTF.

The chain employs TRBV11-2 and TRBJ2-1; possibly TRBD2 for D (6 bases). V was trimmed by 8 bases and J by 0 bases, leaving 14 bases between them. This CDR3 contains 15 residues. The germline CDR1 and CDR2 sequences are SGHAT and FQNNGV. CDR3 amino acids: CASSNRGSSYNEQFF. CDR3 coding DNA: TGTGCCAGCTCGAATCGGGGGAGCTCCTACAATGAGCAGTTCTTC.

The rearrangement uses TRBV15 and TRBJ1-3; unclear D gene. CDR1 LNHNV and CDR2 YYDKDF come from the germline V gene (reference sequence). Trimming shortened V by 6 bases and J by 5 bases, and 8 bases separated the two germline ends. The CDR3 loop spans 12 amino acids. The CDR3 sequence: CATSEGRNTIYF. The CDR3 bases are TGTGCCACCAGTGAGGGAAGAAACACCATATATTTT.

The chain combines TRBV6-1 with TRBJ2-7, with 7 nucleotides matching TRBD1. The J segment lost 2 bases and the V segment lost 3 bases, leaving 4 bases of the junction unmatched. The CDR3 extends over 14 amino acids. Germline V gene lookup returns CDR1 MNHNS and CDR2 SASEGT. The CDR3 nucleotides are TGTGCCAGCAGTGATCGACAGGGAGCCTACGAGCAGTACTTC. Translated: CASSDRQGAYEQYF.

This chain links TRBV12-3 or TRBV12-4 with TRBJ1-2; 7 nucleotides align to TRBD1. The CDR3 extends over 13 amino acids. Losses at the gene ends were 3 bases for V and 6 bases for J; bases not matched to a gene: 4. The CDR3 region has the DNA TGTGCCAGCAGTTTGTACAGGGGAAATGGCTACACCTTC. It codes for CASSLYRGNGYTF.

CDR3 nucleotide sequence: TGTGCCAGCAGCCCAGGAACAGCCTACGAGCAGTACTTC. Protein product: CASSPGTAYEQYF. The gene calls are TRBV12-3 or TRBV12-4 and TRBJ2-7; the D is unclear. The V gene lost 6 bases and the J gene lost 2 bases, with 11 bases spanning the gap. The CDR3 is 13 residues long.

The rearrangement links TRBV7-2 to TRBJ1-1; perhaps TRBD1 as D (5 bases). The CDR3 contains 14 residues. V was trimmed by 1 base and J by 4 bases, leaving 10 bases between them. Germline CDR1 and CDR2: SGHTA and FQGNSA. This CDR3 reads CASSLVQGFTEAFF. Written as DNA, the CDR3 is TGTGCCAGCAGCTTAGTTCAGGGTTTCACTGAAGCTTTCTTT.

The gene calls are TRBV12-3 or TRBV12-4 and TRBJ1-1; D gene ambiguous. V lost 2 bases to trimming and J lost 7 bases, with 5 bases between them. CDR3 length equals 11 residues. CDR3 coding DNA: TGTGCCAGCAGTTTAAACGGTGAAGCTTTCTTT. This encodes CASSLNGEAFF.

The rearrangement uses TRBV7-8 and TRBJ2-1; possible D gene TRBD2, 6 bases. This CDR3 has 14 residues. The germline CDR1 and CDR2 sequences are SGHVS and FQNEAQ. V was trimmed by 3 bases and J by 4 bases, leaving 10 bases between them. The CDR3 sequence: CASSLAGSYNEQFF. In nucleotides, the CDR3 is TGTGCCAGCAGCTTGGCGGGAAGTTACAATGAGCAGTTCTTC.

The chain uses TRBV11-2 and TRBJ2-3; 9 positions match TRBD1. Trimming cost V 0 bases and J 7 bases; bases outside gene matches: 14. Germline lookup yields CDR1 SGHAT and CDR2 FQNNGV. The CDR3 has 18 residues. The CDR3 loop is CASSLDKGGNRGLYTQYF. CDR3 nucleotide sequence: TGTGCCAGCAGCTTAGATAAAGGCGGCAACAGGGGGCTCTATACGCAGTATTTT.

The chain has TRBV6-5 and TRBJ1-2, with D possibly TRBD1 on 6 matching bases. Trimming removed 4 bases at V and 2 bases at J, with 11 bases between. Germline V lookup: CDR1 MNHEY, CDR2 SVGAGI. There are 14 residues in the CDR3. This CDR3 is CASSSGQRNYGYTF. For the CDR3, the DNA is TGTGCCAGCAGTTCAGGACAGCGCAACTATGGCTACACCTTC.